Below are 31 T cell receptor beta chains sequenced from a single sample in a study of blood T cell repertoires in COVID-19. The protocol was immunoSEQ multiplex PCR, while the TCRdb copy is restricted to in-frame clones and leaves out a portion. The sample records about 200,000 clones, about 82% being singletons. The sequenced sample was peripheral blood. Every receptor here comes from a man aged 60-69 years with COVID-19, enrolled during active disease.

V usage is TRBV7-9 and J usage is TRBJ2-3, with a weak D call TRBD2 (5 bases). This CDR3 region has 13 residues. Germline CDR1 reads SEHNR; CDR2 reads FQNEAQ (reference sequence). V was cut by 7 bases and J by 0 bases, with 8 bases left in between. The CDR3 here is CASIRTSTDTQYF. DNA of the CDR3: TGTGCCAGCATTAGGACTAGCACAGATACGCAGTATTTT.

This sequence joins TRBV27 and TRBJ1-1; D possibly corresponds to TRBD1 (6 bases). Deletions cut 7 bases from V and 6 bases from J, with 18 bases between. Germline lookup yields CDR1 MNHEY and CDR2 SMNVEV (reference sequence). This CDR3 spans 14 amino acids. The CDR3 is CASIPWEGGAEAFF. In DNA, the CDR3 is TGTGCCAGCATCCCATGGGAGGGGGGCGCTGAAGCTTTCTTT.

This clone came up once. The rearrangement links TRBV5-1 to TRBJ1-3; no clear D. The CDR3 runs 15 residues. CDR1 is SGHRS, CDR2 YFSETQ, per germline. Trimming removed 2 bases at V and 4 bases at J, with 13 bases between. In nucleotides, the CDR3 is TGCGCCAGCAGCTTTGCAGGATCGTCAGGAAACACCATATATTTT. Its translation: CASSFAGSSGNTIYF.

The V and J genes are TRBV28 and TRBJ1-2; D is unclear. In germline, CDR1 is MDHEN, CDR2 SYDVKM. CDR3 length: 12 amino acids. The V end was cut by 7 bases, the J end by 8 bases, with 14 bases between. CDR3: CASNPGYFGYTF. DNA for the CDR3: TGTGCCAGCAACCCGGGTTACTTCGGCTACACCTTC.

In its sample, this clone was seen many times. The chain carries TRBV7-9 and TRBJ1-6, with 11 bases that match TRBD1. The CDR3 runs 15 residues. Germline values: CDR1 SEHNR, CDR2 FQNEAQ (reference sequence). The junction had 5 bases not matched to a gene; V was cut back by 5 bases and J by 8 bases. The CDR3 region has the DNA TGTGCCAGCAGCATTGTGGACAGGGGGCATTCACCCCTCCACTTT. Amino acid sequence: CASSIVDRGHSPLHF.

J is TRBJ1-5 and V is TRBV29-1; D might be TRBD1 (6 bases). The CDR3 spans 13 residues. The V and J ends lost 6 bases and 6 bases respectively, with 15 bases between them. Germline CDR1 SQVTM, CDR2 ANQGSEA. The CDR3 protein is CSVGRGMGQPQHF. For the CDR3, the DNA is TGCAGCGTCGGAAGGGGGATGGGTCAGCCCCAGCATTTT.

The chain recombines TRBV5-1 with TRBJ1-3, with D perhaps matching TRBD1 (5 bases). The germline gives CDR1 SGHRS, CDR2 YFSETQ. The CDR3 totals 17 residues. V was cut by 7 bases and J by 4 bases, with 24 bases left in between. The DNA of the CDR3 is TGCGCCAGCCCAGCGGGGAGGTCTGGGGCGGCGGGAAACACCATATATTTT. It specifies CASPAGRSGAAGNTIYF.

The genes are TRBV6-1 and TRBJ2-3, with a possible D match to TRBD2 (6 bases). The V gene's germline CDR1 is MNHNS and CDR2 SASEGT. CDR3 length: 16 amino acids. V gave up 1 base and J gave up 2 bases, with 13 bases separating them. The CDR3 is CASSEDGGTLTDTQYF. In DNA, the CDR3 is TGTGCCAGCAGTGAAGATGGCGGGACGCTCACAGATACGCAGTATTTT.

The rearrangement uses TRBV27 and TRBJ1-1; no reliable D call. Germline CDR1 and CDR2: MNHEY and SMNVEV (reference sequence). The CDR3 covers 17 residues. V was cut by 2 bases and J by 0 bases, with 16 bases left in between. This CDR3 is CASSLIRGPGMNTEAFF. DNA for the CDR3: TGTGCCAGCAGTTTAATACGAGGGCCAGGAATGAACACTGAAGCTTTCTTT.

V and J are TRBV4-3 and TRBJ2-3; D remains unclear. Germline V gene sequence: CDR1 LGHNA, CDR2 YSLEER. The CDR3 spans 15 residues. V shed 1 base and J shed 1 base, with 9 bases lying between them. In DNA, the CDR3 is TGCGCCAGCAGCCAAGTTGGAGTAGGCACAGATACGCAGTATTTT. Its translation: CASSQVGVGTDTQYF.

The chain joins TRBV4-2 to TRBJ1-2; tentatively, D is TRBD1 (5 bases). The CDR3 extends over 13 amino acids. Trimming shortened V by 1 base and J by 5 bases, and 8 bases separated the two germline ends. The V gene's germline CDR1 is LGHNA and CDR2 YNFKEQ. CDR3 DNA sequence: TGTGCCAGCAGCCAAGCGGGGGAGTATGGCTACACCTTC. Translation: CASSQAGEYGYTF.

Only a few counts were recorded for this clone. The rearrangement uses TRBV18 and TRBJ2-7, with 12 bases fitting TRBD2. Germline CDR1 is KGHSH and CDR2 is LQKENI. The CDR3 is made up of 16 amino acids. V lost 2 bases and J lost 3; bases outside the gene matches: 5. CDR3 DNA sequence: TGTGCCAGCTCACCATACGGGACTAGCGGGTTCTACGAGCAGTACTTC. It encodes CASSPYGTSGFYEQYF.

The rearrangement joins TRBV5-6 to TRBJ1-3; no clear D gene. V gave up 0 bases and J gave up 5 bases, with 12 bases separating them. This CDR3 comprises 15 residues. CDR1 is SGHDT, CDR2 YYEEEE, per germline. CDR3 loop: CASSLGGKERNTIYF. CDR3 in DNA: TGTGCCAGCAGCTTGGGAGGAAAGGAAAGAAACACCATATATTTT.

This clone was seen only a few times. J is TRBJ1-5 and V is TRBV19, with TRBD1 matching over 9 bases. J lost 2 bases, V lost 2 bases, and 4 bases had no gene match. Germline values: CDR1 LNHDA, CDR2 SQIVND (reference sequence). The CDR3 has 16 residues. The CDR3 nucleotides read TGTGCCAGTAGTATACGGGACAGGGCGGGCAATCAGCCCCAGCATTTT. Encoded protein: CASSIRDRAGNQPQHF.

This chain uses TRBV4-1 with TRBJ2-1, with TRBD2 matching over 9 bases. After removal of 0 bases from V and 5 bases from J, the junction contained 11 bases not matched to a gene. CDR1 MGHRA and CDR2 YSYEKL come from the germline V gene. This CDR3 is built from 18 residues. The CDR3 DNA reads TGCGCCAGCAGCCAAGAATTGGCGGGAGGGCCGTCGAACAATGAGCAGTTCTTC. Translation: CASSQELAGGPSNNEQFF.

This clone was recorded only once. V usage is TRBV5-1 and J usage is TRBJ1-1, with D perhaps matching TRBD1 (5 bases). Trimming left V 2 bases short and J 5 bases short, with 13 bases between. The germline CDR1 and CDR2 sequences are SGHRS and YFSETQ. The CDR3 has 14 amino acids. CDR3 coding DNA: TGCGCCAGCAGCTTCGGGGGTATAGGGACTGAAGCTTTCTTT. It specifies CASSFGGIGTEAFF. The full variable domain, completed using reference TRBV5-1 and TRBJ1-1, is KAGVTQTPRYLIKTRGQQVTLSCSPISGHRSVSWYQQTPGQGLQFLFEYFSETQRNKGNFPGRFSGRQFSNSRSEMNVSTLELGDSALYLCASSFGGIGTEAFFGQGTRLTVV.

The gene calls are TRBV30 and TRBJ1-6; a weak D match, TRBD1 (5 bases). V lost 2 bases and J 7 bases, leaving 15 bases between the germline ends. The CDR3 is made up of 15 amino acids. CDR1 is GTSNPN and CDR2 is SVGIG in the germline V gene (reference sequence). CDR3 protein: CAWSPAGGRNSPLHF. For the CDR3, the DNA is TGTGCCTGGAGTCCAGCGGGGGGAAGGAATTCACCCCTCCACTTT.

The sample holds one count of this clone. This chain joins TRBV27 and TRBJ2-1; TRBD2 agrees at 10 bases. This CDR3 has 15 amino acids. V dropped 5 bases and J dropped 4; count of bases not matched to a gene: 5. Germline-derived CDR1 and CDR2 are MNHEY and SMNVEV (reference sequence). CDR3 region: CASSPLAGSYNEQFF. The DNA for the CDR3 is TGTGCCAGCAGTCCACTAGCGGGGAGTTACAATGAGCAGTTCTTC.

This clone turned up a few times. The V call is TRBV19, the J call TRBJ2-3; possible D gene TRBD2, 7 bases. The V gene's germline CDR1 is LNHDA and CDR2 SQIVND (reference sequence). Trimming took 4 bases from V and 0 from J, leaving 14 bases between them. This CDR3 comprises 16 residues. The CDR3 bases are TGTGCCAGTAGTAGAGGGGGGGCTGGCAGCACAGATACGCAGTATTTT. This codes for CASSRGGAGSTDTQYF.

The genes are TRBV28 and TRBJ1-2; TRBD1 might be the D (5 bases). The V end lost 8 bases, the J end lost 2 bases, and 18 bases lay between the germline ends. The CDR3 extends over 15 amino acids. Germline V lookup: CDR1 MDHEN, CDR2 SYDVKM. CDR3 coding DNA: TGTGCCAGCGGCCAGCAGGCAGGGCAAAACTATGGCTACACCTTC. It codes for CASGQQAGQNYGYTF.

This clone was seen once. The rearrangement uses TRBV2 and TRBJ1-2; no clear D. Germline V gene lookup returns CDR1 SNHLY and CDR2 FYNNEI. The CDR3 is 11 residues long. Trimming removed 9 bases from V and 5 bases from J, with 10 bases in between. Written as DNA, the CDR3 is TGTGCCAGTGCCGACATGTATGGCTACACCTTC. It encodes CASADMYGYTF.

The V call is TRBV3-1 (or the pseudogene TRBV3-2), the J call TRBJ2-3, with TRBD2 matching 8 bases. CDR3 length: 19 residues. Germline V gives CDR1 LGHDT, CDR2 YNNKEL (reference sequence). V lost 0 bases, J lost 1 base, and 12 bases stayed unmatched. CDR3: CASSQEGFFAGGRTDTQYF. CDR3 in DNA: TGTGCCAGCAGCCAAGAAGGATTCTTTGCGGGAGGACGCACAGATACGCAGTATTTT.

The rearrangement links TRBV28 to TRBJ2-7, with D possibly TRBD1 on 6 matching bases. The germline V gene has CDR1 MDHEN and CDR2 SYDVKM. The CDR3 consists of 16 residues. Trimming stripped 6 bases from V and 4 bases from J, with 22 bases between. The chain's CDR3 is CASSSGGTGSWYEQYF. The CDR3 DNA sequence: TGTGCCAGCAGCTCTGGGGGAACAGGGAGTTGGTACGAGCAGTACTTC.

V and J are TRBV3-1 (or the pseudogene TRBV3-2) and TRBJ2-7; 7 bases agree with TRBD2. CDR3 size: 18 residues. The germline V gene has CDR1 LGHDT and CDR2 YNNKEL (reference sequence). The V segment lost 7 bases and the J segment 0 bases; nucleotides outside the gene matches: 18. In DNA, the CDR3 is TGTGCCAGCAATCAACTGAGCGGGAAGGGCTTAAGCTCCTACGAGCAGTACTTC. Encoded protein: CASNQLSGKGLSSYEQYF.

This clone came up a few times. This chain connects TRBV18 to TRBJ1-1; the D is unclear. The CDR3 sequence is 15 residues long. Germline loops: CDR1 KGHSH, CDR2 LQKENI. The germline V and J ends were trimmed by 3 bases and 0 bases, with 11 bases remaining between them. CDR3 region: CASSPSQAMNTEAFF. The CDR3 coding sequence is TGTGCCAGCTCACCTTCCCAGGCTATGAACACTGAAGCTTTCTTT. The full variable domain, rest sourced from reference TRBV18 and TRBJ1-1, is NAGVMQNPRHLVRRRGQEARLRCSPMKGHSHVYWYRQLPEEGLKFMVYLQKENIIDESGMPKERFSAEFPKEGPSILRIQQVVRGDSAAYFCASSPSQAMNTEAFFGQGTRLTVV.

This clone was seen only a few times. This chain connects TRBV7-3 to TRBJ1-2, with TRBD1 matching 8 bases. Looked up from germline, CDR1 is SGHTA and CDR2 is FQGTGA. CDR3 length: 14 residues. Losses at the gene ends were 6 bases for V and 4 bases for J; bases not matched to a gene: 7. CDR3 amino acids: CASSSRTGPYGYTF. DNA for the CDR3: TGTGCCAGCAGTTCCAGGACAGGGCCCTATGGCTACACCTTC.

This clone has a single count. The chain is built from TRBV18 and TRBJ1-1; D is possibly TRBD1 (5 bases). Germline V gene sequence: CDR1 KGHSH, CDR2 LQKENI. V was trimmed by 3 bases and J by 5 bases, leaving 10 bases between them. The CDR3 runs to 13 residues. The CDR3 protein is CASSPRGGTEAFF. The CDR3 DNA reads as TGTGCCAGCTCACCTAGGGGAGGGACTGAAGCTTTCTTT.

The V call is TRBV4-3, the J call TRBJ1-5; 7 bases match TRBD1. CDR1 and CDR2 from the germline V gene are LGHNA and YSLEER. V lost 0 bases to trimming and J lost 6 bases; unmatched junction nucleotides: 8. The CDR3 is 16 residues long. CDR3 amino acids: CASSQDLQGNVQPQHF. The CDR3 nucleotides are TGCGCCAGCAGCCAAGATCTACAGGGGAACGTTCAGCCCCAGCATTTT.

The rearrangement links TRBV11-2 to TRBJ2-3, with 7 bases matching TRBD2. CDR1 is SGHAT, CDR2 FQNNGV, per germline. Losses at the gene ends were 2 bases for V and 1 base for J; bases not matched to a gene: 3. This CDR3 is built from 15 residues. The CDR3 coding sequence is TGTGCCAGCAGCTTACTAGCGGCCCGCACAGATACGCAGTATTTT. Amino acid sequence: CASSLLAARTDTQYF.

The chain combines TRBV28 with TRBJ1-1; 7 bases line up with TRBD1. The trim removed 6 bases at V and 1 base at J, leaving 5 bases unmatched. Germline-derived CDR1 and CDR2 are MDHEN and SYDVKM. CDR3 length: 14 residues. In DNA form, the CDR3 reads TGTGCCAGCAGCGACGGGACAGCGAACACTGAAGCTTTCTTT. Protein sequence: CASSDGTANTEAFF.

This clone was recorded only once. The V and J genes are TRBV3-1 (or the pseudogene TRBV3-2) and TRBJ1-2, with D tentatively TRBD1 (6 bases). CDR1 is LGHDT, CDR2 YNNKEL, per germline (reference sequence). V was shortened by 3 bases and J by 0 bases, with 8 bases between the two germline ends. The CDR3 consists of 14 residues. The DNA of the CDR3 is TGTGCCAGCAGCCAGCAGGGGACTAACTATGGCTACACCTTC. Its protein is CASSQQGTNYGYTF.